This is a list of T cell receptor beta chains from one sample in a study of Graves' ophthalmopathy and Graves' hyperthyroidism. TCRdb fed the multiplex PCR reads into MiXCR, producing one record per CDR3 protein. The profile shows about 14,000 distinct CDR3 sequences, roughly 50% of them singletons. The specimen sequenced was peripheral blood. The receptor set was obtained from a woman between 25 and 40 years old with Graves' ophthalmopathy. Each CDR3 is given with its conserved first and last residue. A D gene is named only where the DNA matches it firmly. Part of the rows lack a size; the others show once, few, many or a class for expanded clones.

TRBV7-2	TRBD1	TRBJ2-1	-	CASSYDRDGFGNEQFF	TGTGCCAGCAGCTACGACAGGGATGGTTTTGGCAATGAGCAGTTCTTC
TRBV20-1	-	TRBJ1-2	-	CSARKAGADGYTF	TGCAGTGCAAGGAAGGCGGGGGCGGATGGCTACACCTTC
TRBV12-3/TRBV12-4	-	TRBJ1-2	-	CASSPTPDYGYTF	TGTGCCAGCAGTCCGACACCCGATTATGGCTACACCTTC
TRBV20-1	TRBD1	TRBJ1-1	few	CSETQGAGTEAFF	TGCAGTGAAACTCAGGGGGCGGGAACTGAAGCTTTCTTT
TRBV27	-	TRBJ1-6	many	CASRGMWQVHNSPLHF	TGTGCCAGCAGGGGGATGTGGCAGGTCCATAATTCACCCCTCCACTTT
TRBV12-3/TRBV12-4	-	TRBJ2-5	-	CASSEEQYQETQYF	TGTGCCAGCAGTGAAGAGCAGTACCAAGAGACCCAGTACTTC
TRBV20-1	TRBD2	TRBJ2-1	-	CSARGGREGLNEQFF	TGCAGTGCTAGGGGGGGGCGGGAGGGCCTAAATGAGCAGTTCTTC
TRBV2	-	TRBJ2-2	-	CASSNPGTRNTGELFF	TGTGCCAGCAGTAATCCCGGGACTCGAAACACCGGGGAGCTGTTTTTT
TRBV9	-	TRBJ2-5	-	CASSYPGDPGTARETQYF	TGTGCCAGCAGCTATCCGGGAGACCCCGGGACTGCACGAGAGACCCAGTACTTC
TRBV28	TRBD1	TRBJ2-1	many	CASSLAGYRGTDEQFF	TGTGCCAGCAGTTTGGCCGGATACAGGGGGACGGATGAGCAGTTCTTC
TRBV6-1	-	TRBJ2-7	-	CASSEAEDYEQYF	TGTGCCAGCAGTGAGGCTGAGGACTACGAGCAGTACTTC
TRBV7-9	-	TRBJ2-7	-	CASSSPGAREQYF	TGTGCCAGCAGCTCCCCCGGGGCGCGCGAGCAGTACTTC
TRBV20-1	TRBD1	TRBJ2-1	many	CSARDRGPYNEQFF	TGCAGTGCTAGGGACAGGGGGCCCTACAATGAGCAGTTCTTC
TRBV6-4	-	TRBJ2-7	-	CASSYKRTINQSYEQYF	TGTGCCAGCAGTTATAAGCGGACCATAAATCAATCCTACGAGCAGTACTTC
TRBV12-5	-	TRBJ1-1	once	CASGPPRGTEAFF	TGTGCTAGTGGCCCTCCGAGAGGCACTGAAGCTTTCTTT
TRBV5-6	-	TRBJ2-7	few	CASSPDSEGAEQYF	TGTGCCAGCAGCCCCGACTCAGAGGGTGCCGAGCAGTACTTC
TRBV10-3	TRBD2	TRBJ2-7	-	CAISDRQQTSGNYEQYF	TGTGCCATCAGTGATAGACAACAGACTAGCGGGAACTACGAGCAGTACTTC
TRBV7-3	TRBD1	TRBJ2-2	-	CASSDRPHRGQGELFF	TGTGCCAGCAGCGATCGCCCACACAGGGGGCAGGGGGAGCTGTTTTTT
TRBV20-1	-	TRBJ2-7	-	CSARVGTATYEQYF	TGCAGTGCTAGAGTCGGGACCGCCACCTACGAGCAGTACTTC
TRBV5-1	-	TRBJ2-3	-	CASSLDGGGLAYTQYF	TGCGCCAGCAGCTTGGACGGAGGCGGACTGGCATATACGCAGTATTTT
TRBV5-8	TRBD1	TRBJ2-7	-	CASSTNRGRNEQYF	TGTGCCAGCAGCACGAACAGGGGGCGAAACGAGCAGTACTTC
TRBV24-1	TRBD2	TRBJ2-3	-	CATSKTSGRPDTQYF	TGTGCCACCAGTAAGACTAGCGGGAGACCAGATACGCAGTATTTT
TRBV11-2	-	TRBJ1-5	-	CASSSIGPQHF	TGTGCCAGCAGCTCAATAGGGCCCCAGCATTTT
TRBV11-2	TRBD1	TRBJ2-3	few	CADGQGDTQYF	TGTGCCGACGGACAGGGGGATACGCAGTATTTT
TRBV25-1	-	TRBJ2-5	-	CASSESRVIGTQETQYF	TGCGCCAGCAGTGAATCTCGCGTCATAGGGACCCAAGAGACCCAGTACTTC
TRBV2	TRBD1	TRBJ1-6	-	CASDRDRANSPLHF	TGTGCCAGTGATCGGGACAGGGCAAATTCACCCCTCCACTTT
TRBV28	-	TRBJ2-3	-	CASSLAGDTNTQYF	TGTGCCAGCAGTTTGGCAGGGGACACAAATACGCAGTATTTT
TRBV5-1	TRBD1	TRBJ1-1	-	CASSPGSTGGGSEAFF	TGCGCCAGCAGCCCAGGATCGACAGGGGGCGGATCTGAAGCTTTCTTT
TRBV7-9	-	TRBJ1-6	medium-sized	CASSSPGMGSPLHF	TGTGCCAGCAGCTCCCCAGGGATGGGGTCACCCCTCCACTTT
TRBV7-8	TRBD1	TRBJ2-7	many	CAVDRDQSYEQYF	TGTGCCGTAGACAGGGATCAATCCTACGAGCAGTACTTC
TRBV19	TRBD1	TRBJ2-7	medium-sized	CASSMTGYSDEQYF	TGTGCCAGTAGTATGACAGGGTATTCGGACGAGCAGTACTTC
TRBV5-4	TRBD2	TRBJ2-7	few	CASSWGGGFYEQYF	TGTGCCAGCAGCTGGGGGGGGGGATTCTACGAGCAGTACTTC
TRBV7-6	-	TRBJ1-3	-	CASLRLAGPSSGNTIYF	TGTGCCAGTCTAAGACTAGCGGGACCGAGCTCTGGAAACACCATATATTTT
TRBV25-1	-	TRBJ2-7	-	CASRGTGWNEQYF	TGTGCCAGCAGGGGGACGGGGTGGAACGAGCAGTACTTC
TRBV28	TRBD1	TRBJ2-7	many	CASSSGQGYEQYF	TGTGCCAGCAGTTCGGGACAGGGTTACGAGCAGTACTTC
TRBV20-1	-	TRBJ1-5	many	CSATRGQPQHF	TGCAGTGCTACAAGGGGCCAGCCCCAGCATTTT
TRBV20-1	TRBD1	TRBJ1-6	-	CSAGDRVPPLHF	TGCAGTGCAGGAGACAGGGTTCCACCCCTCCACTTT
TRBV19	-	TRBJ1-6	many	CASSIWAPNSPLHF	TGTGCCAGTAGTATATGGGCACCGAATTCACCCCTCCACTTT
TRBV7-8	-	TRBJ2-3	medium-sized	CASSPRWGGSTDTQYF	TGTGCCAGCAGCCCCCGTTGGGGCGGGAGCACAGATACGCAGTATTTT
TRBV6-5	-	TRBJ2-1	-	CASSNSWGSYNEQFF	TGTGCCAGCAGTAATAGTTGGGGTTCCTACAATGAGCAGTTCTTC
TRBV6-1	-	TRBJ1-6	-	CASSPDGILRSPLRF	TGTGCCAGCAGTCCGGACGGAATACTGAGATCACCCCTCCGCTTT
TRBV29-1	-	TRBJ2-7	-	CSVEVGAYEQYF	TGCAGCGTTGAGGTGGGTGCCTACGAGCAGTACTTC
TRBV7-2	-	TRBJ1-1	-	CASSQQTGASTEAFF	TGTGCCAGCAGCCAACAGACAGGAGCGAGCACTGAAGCTTTCTTT